A single T cell receptor (beta chain) is shown here with its context. This sample stems from a study of T-cell memory formation after mild COVID-19. Across the whole study: TCR clusters showed largely donor specificity.

TCRdb processed the 5' RACE reads anew with MiXCR; each CDR3 protein has one entry. The sample carries about 290,000 distinct CDR3 sequences, less than 20% recorded once. V shed 0 bases and J shed 2 bases, with 14 bases lying between them. This CDR3 comprises 16 residues. Germline assignment: CDR1 SGHRS and CDR2 YFSETQ. The sequence came from a man in his late teens or twenties who had mild COVID-19 (a few samples of this study predate the infection). Cell type and time point are not known. The sequencing input was PBMCs or a T cell subset sorted from them (not recorded which). The chain uses TRBV5-1 and TRBJ2-5, with TRBD2 as a possible D gene (6 bases). This chain's CDR3 is CASSLVGYAGQETQYF. In nucleotides, the CDR3 is TGCGCCAGCAGCTTGGTGGGATACGCGGGGCAAGAGACCCAGTACTTC.